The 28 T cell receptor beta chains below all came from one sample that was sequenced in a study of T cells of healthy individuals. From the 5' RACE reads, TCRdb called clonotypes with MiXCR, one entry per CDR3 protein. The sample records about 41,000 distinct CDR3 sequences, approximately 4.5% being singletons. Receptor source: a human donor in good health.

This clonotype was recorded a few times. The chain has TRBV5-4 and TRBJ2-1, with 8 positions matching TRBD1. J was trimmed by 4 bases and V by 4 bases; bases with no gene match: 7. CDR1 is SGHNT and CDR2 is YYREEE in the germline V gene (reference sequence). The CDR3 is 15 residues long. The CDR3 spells CASSRTDRVYNEQFF. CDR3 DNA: TGTGCCAGCAGCCGGACGGACAGGGTATACAATGAGCAGTTCTTC. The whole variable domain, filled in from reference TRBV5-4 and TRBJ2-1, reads ETGVTQSPTHLIKTRGQQVTLRCSSQSGHNTVSWYQQALGQGPQFIFQYYREEENGRGNFPPRFSGLQFPNYSSELNVNALELDDSALYLCASSRTDRVYNEQFFGPGTRLTVL.

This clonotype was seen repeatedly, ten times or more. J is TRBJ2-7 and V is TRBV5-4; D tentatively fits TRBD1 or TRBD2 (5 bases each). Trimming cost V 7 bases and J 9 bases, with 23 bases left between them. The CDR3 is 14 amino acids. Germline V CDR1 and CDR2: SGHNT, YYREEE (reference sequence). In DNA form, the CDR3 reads TGTGCCAGCTCGGTGGACGACCGGGGCGGCGTGCAGTACTTC. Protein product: CASSVDDRGGVQYF.

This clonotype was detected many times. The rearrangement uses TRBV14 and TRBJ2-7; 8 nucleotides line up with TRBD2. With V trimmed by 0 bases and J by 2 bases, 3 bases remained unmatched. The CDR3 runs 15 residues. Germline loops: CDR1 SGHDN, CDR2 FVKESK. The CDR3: CASSQDRGGPYEQYF. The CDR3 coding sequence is TGTGCCAGCAGCCAAGATCGGGGGGGCCCCTACGAGCAGTACTTC.

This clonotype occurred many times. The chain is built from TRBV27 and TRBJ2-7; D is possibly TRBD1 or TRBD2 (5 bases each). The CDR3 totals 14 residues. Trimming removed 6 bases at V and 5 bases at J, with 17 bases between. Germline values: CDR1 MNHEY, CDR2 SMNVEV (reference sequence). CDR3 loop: CASSRGLGRHEQYF. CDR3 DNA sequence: TGTGCCAGCAGCCGCGGGCTGGGACGGCACGAGCAGTACTTC.

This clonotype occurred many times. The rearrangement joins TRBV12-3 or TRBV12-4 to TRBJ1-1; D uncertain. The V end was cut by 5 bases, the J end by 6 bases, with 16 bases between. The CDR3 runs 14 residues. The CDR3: CASSPGSWFAEAFF. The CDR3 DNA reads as TGTGCCAGCAGTCCGGGGAGCTGGTTTGCTGAAGCTTTCTTT.

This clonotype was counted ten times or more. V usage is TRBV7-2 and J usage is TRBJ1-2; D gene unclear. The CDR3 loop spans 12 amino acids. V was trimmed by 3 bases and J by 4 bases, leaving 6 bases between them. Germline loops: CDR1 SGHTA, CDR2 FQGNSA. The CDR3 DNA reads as TGTGCCAGCAGCTTCCCAGGCTATGGCTACACCTTC. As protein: CASSFPGYGYTF.

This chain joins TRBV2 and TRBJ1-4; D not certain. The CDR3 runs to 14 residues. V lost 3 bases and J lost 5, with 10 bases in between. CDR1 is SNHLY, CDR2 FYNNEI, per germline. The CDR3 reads CASSEEGRNEKLFF. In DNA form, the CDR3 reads TGTGCCAGCAGTGAGGAGGGAAGGAATGAAAAACTGTTTTTT.

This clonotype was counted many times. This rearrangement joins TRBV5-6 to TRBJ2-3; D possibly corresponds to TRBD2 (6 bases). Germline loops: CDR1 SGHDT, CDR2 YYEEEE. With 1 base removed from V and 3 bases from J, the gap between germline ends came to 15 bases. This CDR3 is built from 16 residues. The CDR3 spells CASSLRDAGPTDTQYF. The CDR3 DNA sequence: TGTGCCAGCAGCTTGCGGGACGCGGGACCAACAGATACGCAGTATTTT.

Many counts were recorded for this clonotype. The CDR3 spells CASRGQGYPGELFF. The CDR3 DNA reads as TGTGCCAGCCGAGGACAGGGATATCCCGGGGAGCTGTTTTTT. This chain links TRBV9 with TRBJ2-2; 8 nucleotides agree with TRBD1. The germline V gene encodes CDR1 SGDLS and CDR2 YYNGEE. V was pared by 7 bases and J by 6 bases, with 8 bases of the junction left unmatched. This CDR3 comprises 14 residues.

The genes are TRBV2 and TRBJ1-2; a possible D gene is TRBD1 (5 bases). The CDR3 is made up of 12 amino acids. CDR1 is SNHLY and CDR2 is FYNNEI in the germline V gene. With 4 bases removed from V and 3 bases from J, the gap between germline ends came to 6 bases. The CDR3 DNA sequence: TGTGCCAGCAGTGTGGGGGACTATGGCTACACCTTC. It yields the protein CASSVGDYGYTF.

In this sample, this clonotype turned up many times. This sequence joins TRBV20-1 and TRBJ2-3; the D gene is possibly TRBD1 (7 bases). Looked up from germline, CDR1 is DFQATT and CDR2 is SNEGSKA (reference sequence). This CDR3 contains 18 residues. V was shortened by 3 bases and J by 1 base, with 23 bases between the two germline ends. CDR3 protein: CSASGGAGGSGGTDTQYF. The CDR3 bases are TGCAGTGCTAGTGGTGGCGCAGGGGGTTCGGGGGGCACAGATACGCAGTATTTT.

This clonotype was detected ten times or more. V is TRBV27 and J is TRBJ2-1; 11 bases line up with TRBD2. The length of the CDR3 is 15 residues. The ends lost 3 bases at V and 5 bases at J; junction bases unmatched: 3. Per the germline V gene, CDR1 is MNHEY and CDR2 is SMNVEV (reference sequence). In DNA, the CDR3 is TGTGCCAGCAGTTTGACTAGCGGGGCACACAATGAGCAGTTCTTC. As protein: CASSLTSGAHNEQFF.

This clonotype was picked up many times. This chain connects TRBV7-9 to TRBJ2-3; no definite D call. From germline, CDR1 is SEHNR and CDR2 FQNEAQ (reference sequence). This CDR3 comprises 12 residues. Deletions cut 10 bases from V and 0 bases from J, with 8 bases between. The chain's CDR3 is CATSASTDTQYF. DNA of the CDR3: TGTGCCACCTCGGCCAGCACAGATACGCAGTATTTT.

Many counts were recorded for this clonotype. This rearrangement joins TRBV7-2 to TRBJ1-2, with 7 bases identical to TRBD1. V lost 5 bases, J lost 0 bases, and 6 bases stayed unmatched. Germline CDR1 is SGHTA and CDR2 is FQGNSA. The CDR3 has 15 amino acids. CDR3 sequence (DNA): TGTGCCAGCAGCCGACAGGGAGGGCCTAACTATGGCTACACCTTC. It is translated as CASSRQGGPNYGYTF.

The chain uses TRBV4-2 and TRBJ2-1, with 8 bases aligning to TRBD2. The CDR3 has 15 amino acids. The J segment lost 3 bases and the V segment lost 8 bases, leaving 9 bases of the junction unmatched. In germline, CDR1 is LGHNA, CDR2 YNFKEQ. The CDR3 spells CASASVAGRYNEQFF. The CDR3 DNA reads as TGTGCCAGCGCCTCGGTAGCGGGGCGCTACAATGAGCAGTTCTTC.

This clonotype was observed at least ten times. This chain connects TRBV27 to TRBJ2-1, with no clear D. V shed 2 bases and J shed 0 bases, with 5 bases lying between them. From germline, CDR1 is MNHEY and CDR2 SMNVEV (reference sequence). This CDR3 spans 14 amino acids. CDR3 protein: CASSLRSSYNEQFF. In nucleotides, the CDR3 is TGTGCCAGCAGTTTAAGGAGCTCCTACAATGAGCAGTTCTTC.

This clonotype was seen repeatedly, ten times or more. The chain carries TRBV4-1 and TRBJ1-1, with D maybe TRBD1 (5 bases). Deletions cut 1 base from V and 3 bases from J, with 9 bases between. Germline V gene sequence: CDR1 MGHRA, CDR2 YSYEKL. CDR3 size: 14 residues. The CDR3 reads CASSQGPGDTEAFF. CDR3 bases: TGCGCCAGCAGCCAAGGGCCGGGGGACACTGAAGCTTTCTTT.

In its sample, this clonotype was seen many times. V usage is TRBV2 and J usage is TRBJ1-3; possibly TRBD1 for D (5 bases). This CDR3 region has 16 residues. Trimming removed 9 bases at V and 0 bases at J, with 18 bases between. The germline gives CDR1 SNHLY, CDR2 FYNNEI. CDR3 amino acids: CASGVTRDSSGNTIYF. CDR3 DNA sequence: TGTGCCAGTGGTGTGACGAGAGACAGCTCTGGAAACACCATATATTTT. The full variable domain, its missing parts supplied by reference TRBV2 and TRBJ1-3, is EPEVTQTPSHQVTQMGQEVILRCVPISNHLYFYWYRQILGQKVEFLVSFYNNEISEKSEIFDDQFSVERPDGSNFTLKIRSTKLEDSAMYFCASGVTRDSSGNTIYFGEGSWLTVV.

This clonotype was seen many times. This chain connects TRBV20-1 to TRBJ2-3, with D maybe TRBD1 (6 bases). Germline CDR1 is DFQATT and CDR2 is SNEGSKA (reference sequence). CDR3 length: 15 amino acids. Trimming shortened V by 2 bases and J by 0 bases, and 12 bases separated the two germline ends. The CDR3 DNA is TGCAGTGCTAGAAACAGGGAATTGAGCACAGATACGCAGTATTTT. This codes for CSARNRELSTDTQYF.

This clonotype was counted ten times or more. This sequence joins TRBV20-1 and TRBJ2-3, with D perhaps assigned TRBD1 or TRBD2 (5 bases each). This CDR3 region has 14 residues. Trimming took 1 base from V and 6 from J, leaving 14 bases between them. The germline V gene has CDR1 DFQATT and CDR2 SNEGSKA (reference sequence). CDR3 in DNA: TGCAGTGCTAGAGGGACATCCGGGGCGGATACGCAGTATTTT. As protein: CSARGTSGADTQYF.

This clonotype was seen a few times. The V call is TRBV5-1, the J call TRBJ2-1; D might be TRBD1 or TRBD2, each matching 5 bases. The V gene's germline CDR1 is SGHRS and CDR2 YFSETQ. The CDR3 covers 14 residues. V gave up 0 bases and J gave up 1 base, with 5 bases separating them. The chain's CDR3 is CASSLGGSYNEQFF. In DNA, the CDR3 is TGCGCCAGCAGCTTGGGGGGGTCCTACAATGAGCAGTTCTTC.

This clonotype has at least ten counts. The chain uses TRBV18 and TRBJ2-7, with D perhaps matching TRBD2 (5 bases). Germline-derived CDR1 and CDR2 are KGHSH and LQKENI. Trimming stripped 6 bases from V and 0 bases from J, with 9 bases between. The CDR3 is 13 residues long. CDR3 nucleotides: TGTGCCAGCTCGCCCGGGGACTCCTACGAGCAGTACTTC. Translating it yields CASSPGDSYEQYF.

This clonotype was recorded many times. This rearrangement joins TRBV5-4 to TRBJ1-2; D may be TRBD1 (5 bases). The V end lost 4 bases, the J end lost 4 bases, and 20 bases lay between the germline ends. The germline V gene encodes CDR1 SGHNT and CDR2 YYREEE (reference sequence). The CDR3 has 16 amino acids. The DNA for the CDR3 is TGTGCCAGCAGCCTCACTGGGGGAATGGGGGTCTATGGCTACACCTTC. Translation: CASSLTGGMGVYGYTF. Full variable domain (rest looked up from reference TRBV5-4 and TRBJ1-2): ETGVTQSPTHLIKTRGQQVTLRCSSQSGHNTVSWYQQALGQGPQFIFQYYREEENGRGNFPPRFSGLQFPNYSSELNVNALELDDSALYLCASSLTGGMGVYGYTFGSGTRLTVV.

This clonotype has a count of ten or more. The CDR3 DNA is TGCAGTGCTAGAGTAGAGTGGGCCTATAATTCACCCCTCCACTTT. Its protein product is CSARVEWAYNSPLHF. The chain combines TRBV20-1 with TRBJ1-6; D is undetermined. Trimming took 1 base from V and 2 from J, leaving 9 bases between them. Germline V CDR1 and CDR2: DFQATT, SNEGSKA (reference sequence). The CDR3 has 15 amino acids.

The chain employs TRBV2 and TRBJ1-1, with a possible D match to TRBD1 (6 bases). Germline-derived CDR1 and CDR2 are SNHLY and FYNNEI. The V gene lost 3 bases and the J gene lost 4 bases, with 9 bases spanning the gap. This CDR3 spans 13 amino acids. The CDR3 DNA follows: TGTGCCAGCAGTGATTTAGGGGGCACTGAAGCTTTCTTT. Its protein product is CASSDLGGTEAFF.

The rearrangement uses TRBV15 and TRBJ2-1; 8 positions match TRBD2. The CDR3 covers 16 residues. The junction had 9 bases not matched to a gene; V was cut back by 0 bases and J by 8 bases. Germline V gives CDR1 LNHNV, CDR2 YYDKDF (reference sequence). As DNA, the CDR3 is TGTGCCACCAGCAGAGATCTTGGCGCGGGAGGTTATGAGCAGTTCTTC. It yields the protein CATSRDLGAGGYEQFF.

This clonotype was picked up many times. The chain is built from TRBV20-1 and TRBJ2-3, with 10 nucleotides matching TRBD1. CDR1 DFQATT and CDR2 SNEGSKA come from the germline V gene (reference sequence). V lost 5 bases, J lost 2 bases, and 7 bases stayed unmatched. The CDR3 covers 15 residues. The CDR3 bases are TGCAGTGCTGGGTCCGGGACAGGGGCCACAGATACGCAGTATTTT. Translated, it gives CSAGSGTGATDTQYF.

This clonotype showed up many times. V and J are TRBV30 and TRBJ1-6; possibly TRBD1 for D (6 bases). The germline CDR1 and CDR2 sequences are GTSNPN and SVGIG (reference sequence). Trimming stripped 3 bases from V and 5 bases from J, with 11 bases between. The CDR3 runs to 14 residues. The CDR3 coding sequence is TGTGCCTGGAGACCCGGACAGCATAATTCACCCCTCCACTTT. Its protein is CAWRPGQHNSPLHF.